The 20 T cell receptor beta chains below come from one sample, sequenced in a study of blood T cell repertoires in COVID-19. Some clones are missing from TCRdb's copy, which holds only in-frame ones; the method was immunoSEQ multiplex PCR. The sample yields roughly 250,000 clones, more than 75% seen once. The sequenced sample was peripheral blood. The source is a middle-aged man with acute or convalescent COVID-19.

This clone was picked up one time. CDR3 nucleotide sequence: TGTGCCAGCAGTGACACCCCGATCCTATTACAGGGCCCACAAGAGACCCAGTACTTC. Protein product: CASSDTPILLQGPQETQYF. The V and J genes are TRBV6-4 and TRBJ2-5, with a tentative D call TRBD1 (6 bases). Germline values: CDR1 MRHNA, CDR2 SNTAGT. The CDR3 is made up of 19 amino acids. V shed 2 bases and J shed 2 bases, with 24 bases lying between them.

CDR3 DNA: TGTGCCAGCAGCTTGAGCGGGGCCGCCAGGGGGGAGCTGTTTTTT. Amino acids: CASSLSGAARGELFF. The rearrangement uses TRBV7-6 and TRBJ2-2; TRBD2 matches 7 bases. The CDR3 has 15 amino acids. In germline, CDR1 is SGHVS, CDR2 FNYEAQ. Trimming took 3 bases from V and 8 from J; bases not matched to a gene: 9.

This chain joins TRBV4-3 and TRBJ2-7, with D perhaps matching TRBD1 (5 bases). Trimming left V 0 bases short and J 7 bases short, with 13 bases between. Germline CDR1 and CDR2: LGHNA and YSLEER. This CDR3 spans 14 amino acids. The CDR3 DNA reads as TGCGCCAGCAGCCAAGATCTGGCAGGGCGTGAGCAGTACTTC. Translation: CASSQDLAGREQYF.

This chain links TRBV29-1 with TRBJ1-2; D might be TRBD1 (5 bases). This CDR3 comprises 12 residues. In germline, CDR1 is SQVTM, CDR2 ANQGSEA. V shed 1 base and J shed 6 bases, with 9 bases lying between them. CDR3 region: CSVEGGPHGYTF. Here the CDR3 DNA reads TGCAGCGTTGAAGGGGGCCCTCATGGCTACACCTTC. The variable domain in full, with the rest retrieved from reference TRBV29-1 and TRBJ1-2, is SAVISQKPSRDICQRGTSLTIQCQVDSQVTMMFWYRQQPGQSLTLIATANQGSEATYESGFVIDKFPISRPNLTFSTLTVSNMSPEDSSIYLCSVEGGPHGYTFGSGTRLTVV.

In its sample, this clone was seen once. The genes are TRBV19 and TRBJ2-5, with D hard to call. V was pared by 3 bases and J by 4 bases, with 12 bases between. The CDR3 has 14 residues. In germline, CDR1 is LNHDA, CDR2 SQIVND (reference sequence). CDR3 protein: CASSMQDRTETQYF. Here the CDR3 DNA reads TGTGCCAGTAGTATGCAGGATCGCACAGAGACCCAGTACTTC.

V usage is TRBV6-6 and J usage is TRBJ1-5, with D perhaps TRBD1 (6 bases). The V gene lost 6 bases and the J gene lost 4 bases, with 16 bases spanning the gap. This CDR3 is 15 amino acids long. Germline values: CDR1 MNHNY, CDR2 SVGAGI (reference sequence). The CDR3 sequence: CASSGGRGGNQPQHF. Written as DNA, the CDR3 is TGTGCCAGCAGCGGAGGAAGGGGGGGAAATCAGCCCCAGCATTTT.

The chain joins TRBV2 to TRBJ2-4; possibly TRBD1 for D (6 bases). Trimming shortened V by 6 bases and J by 0 bases, and 9 bases separated the two germline ends. CDR3 length: 14 amino acids. Germline loops: CDR1 SNHLY, CDR2 FYNNEI. CDR3 DNA sequence: TGTGCCAGCAGGGGGACACTAGCCAAAAACATTCAGTACTTC. Translation: CASRGTLAKNIQYF.

V and J are TRBV6-4 and TRBJ2-1; 14 bases agree with TRBD2. Germline V gene sequence: CDR1 MRHNA, CDR2 SNTAGT. J lost 9 bases, V lost 4 bases, and 5 bases had no gene match. The CDR3 contains 15 residues. The CDR3 region has the DNA TGTGCCAGCAGTGCGACTAGCGGGGGGGCCACTGAGCAGTTCTTC. It codes for CASSATSGGATEQFF.

This clone occurred a few times. J is TRBJ2-5 and V is TRBV12-5; 10 bases agree with TRBD1. Trimming cost V 5 bases and J 5 bases; bases outside gene matches: 11. Looked up from germline, CDR1 is LGHNT and CDR2 is FRNRAP. The CDR3 extends over 16 amino acids. The CDR3 nucleotides are TGTGCTAGTGGTCTATCCGACAGGGGGCTTGTGGAGACCCAGTACTTC. This sequence encodes CASGLSDRGLVETQYF.

On this clone: An end of the junction differs from the germline gene, which may be a read error. The CDR3 DNA sequence: TGCGCCAGCAGCTTGGCCGGAGGGGGCAAGCAGCCCCAGCATTTT. Translation: CASSLAGGGKQPQHF. The chain recombines TRBV5-1 with TRBJ1-5, with 7 bases fitting TRBD1. Germline CDR1 is SGHRS and CDR2 is YFSETQ. This CDR3 region has 15 residues.

The chain links TRBV11-2 to TRBJ2-7; no reliable D call. Germline V lookup: CDR1 SGHAT, CDR2 FQNNGV. The length of the CDR3 is 15 residues. V dropped 4 bases and J dropped 1 base, with 14 bases sitting between them. The CDR3 DNA reads TGTGCCAGCAGCTCCTTAAACACGAAATCCTACGAGCAGTACTTC. Amino acids: CASSSLNTKSYEQYF.

The V and J genes are TRBV19 and TRBJ1-2; 12 positions match TRBD1. The trim removed 5 bases at V and 2 bases at J, leaving 6 bases unmatched. The CDR3 loop spans 16 amino acids. Germline values: CDR1 LNHDA, CDR2 SQIVND (reference sequence). CDR3 in DNA: TGTGCCAGTAGTGTCTACGGGACAGGGGGCAACTATGGCTACACCTTC. Its translation: CASSVYGTGGNYGYTF.

The chain combines TRBV7-2 with TRBJ1-6, with D possibly being TRBD1 (6 bases). V was cut by 4 bases and J by 4 bases, with 11 bases left in between. CDR1 is SGHTA, CDR2 FQGNSA, per germline. The CDR3 totals 15 residues. This CDR3 reads CASSSTGTYNSPLHF. CDR3 DNA: TGTGCCAGCAGCTCGACCGGGACATATAATTCACCCCTCCACTTT. Based on the CDR3 plus reference TRBV7-2 and TRBJ1-6, the full variable domain is GAGVSQSPSNKVTEKGKDVELRCDPISGHTALYWYRQSLGQGLEFLIYFQGNSAPDKSGLPSDRFSAERTGGSVSTLTIQRTQQEDSAVYLCASSSTGTYNSPLHFGNGTRLTVT.

This chain joins TRBV5-1 and TRBJ1-2; D is possibly TRBD1 (5 bases). The CDR3 has 13 amino acids. V lost 3 bases, J lost 2 bases, and 8 bases lay in between. Germline V gives CDR1 SGHRS, CDR2 YFSETQ. The CDR3 DNA sequence: TGCGCCAGCAGCTCGACAGAGAACTATGGCTACACCTTC. Residues: CASSSTENYGYTF.

As to this clone: Other DNA sequences in the same sample also yield this CDR3. The chain couples TRBV5-5 to TRBJ1-6; 7 nucleotides align to TRBD1. The trim removed 0 bases at V and 5 bases at J, leaving 5 bases unmatched. CDR1 is SGHKS and CDR2 is YYEKEE in the germline V gene (reference sequence). The CDR3 has 16 residues. CDR3 loop: CASSLAGDRNNSPLHF. CDR3 coding DNA: TGTGCCAGCAGCTTGGCCGGGGACAGAAATAATTCACCCCTCCACTTT.

This rearrangement joins TRBV27 to TRBJ1-6; D is perhaps TRBD1 (5 bases). With 5 bases removed from V and 9 bases from J, the gap between germline ends came to 17 bases. The CDR3 consists of 15 residues. Germline loops: CDR1 MNHEY, CDR2 SMNVEV (reference sequence). The CDR3, as DNA: TGTGCCAGCAGTGCCCCTCCCCAAAGGGGTTCACCCCTCCACTTT. It is translated as CASSAPPQRGSPLHF.

This clone was counted between two and nine times. The chain is built from TRBV30 and TRBJ1-6; D gene ambiguous. There are 14 residues in the CDR3. Trimming cost V 2 bases and J 6 bases, with 11 bases left between them. Germline lookup yields CDR1 GTSNPN and CDR2 SVGIG (reference sequence). CDR3: CAWSISGVNSPLHF. The CDR3 nucleotides are TGTGCCTGGAGTATCTCCGGTGTTAATTCACCCCTCCACTTT. Full variable domain (missing parts from reference TRBV30 and TRBJ1-6): SQTIHQWPATLVQPVGSPLSLECTVEGTSNPNLYWYRQAAGRGLQLLFYSVGIGQISSEVPQNLSASRPQDRQFILSSKKLLLSDSGFYLCAWSISGVNSPLHFGNGTRLTVT.

The rearrangement joins TRBV2 to TRBJ2-1; TRBD2 matches 7 bases. This CDR3 comprises 15 residues. Trimming cost V 4 bases and J 4 bases; bases outside gene matches: 7. CDR1 is SNHLY, CDR2 FYNNEI, per germline. CDR3 region: CASSASGLPYNEQFF. The CDR3 coding sequence is TGTGCCAGCAGTGCCTCGGGACTACCTTACAATGAGCAGTTCTTC.

The rearrangement links TRBV30 to TRBJ1-1; a possible D gene is TRBD1 (6 bases). Germline V lookup: CDR1 GTSNPN, CDR2 SVGIG (reference sequence). The CDR3 contains 12 residues. V was clipped by 5 bases and J by 10 bases, with 17 bases between them. Written as DNA, the CDR3 is TGTGCCTGGGACACTGACAGGACGGTAGCTTTCTTT. As protein: CAWDTDRTVAFF.

The chain is built from TRBV24-1 and TRBJ2-3, with 11 bases identical to TRBD1. The germline V gene has CDR1 KGHDR and CDR2 SFDVKD. V lost 9 bases to trimming and J lost 5 bases; unmatched junction nucleotides: 6. This CDR3 comprises 14 residues. Here the CDR3 DNA reads TGTGCCACCGGAGGACAGGGGGCGGGAGATACGCAGTATTTT. Encoded protein: CATGGQGAGDTQYF.